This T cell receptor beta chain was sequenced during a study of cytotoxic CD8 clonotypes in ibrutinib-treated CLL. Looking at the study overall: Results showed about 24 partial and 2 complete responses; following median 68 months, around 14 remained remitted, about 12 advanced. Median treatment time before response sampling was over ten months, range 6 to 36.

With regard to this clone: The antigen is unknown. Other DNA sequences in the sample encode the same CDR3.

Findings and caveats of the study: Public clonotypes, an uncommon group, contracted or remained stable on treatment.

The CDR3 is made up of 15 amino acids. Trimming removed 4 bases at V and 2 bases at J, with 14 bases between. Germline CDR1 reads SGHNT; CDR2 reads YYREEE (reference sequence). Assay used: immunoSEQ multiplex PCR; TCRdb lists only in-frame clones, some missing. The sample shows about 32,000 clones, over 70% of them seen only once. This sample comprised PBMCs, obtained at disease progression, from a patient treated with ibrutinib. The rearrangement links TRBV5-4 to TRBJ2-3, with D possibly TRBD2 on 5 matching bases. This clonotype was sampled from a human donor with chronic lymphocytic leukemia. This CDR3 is CASSLGLTDTDTQYF. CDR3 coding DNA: TGTGCCAGCAGCCTCGGACTCACTGACACAGATACGCAGTATTTT.